Presented here are 20 T cell receptor beta chains from one specimen sequenced in a study of CD8 T cells in Susac syndrome. Reverse transcription of 0.5 to 1 ug RNA was carried out with random hexamers. From the immunoSEQ multiplex PCR reads, TCRdb called clonotypes with MiXCR, one entry per CDR3 protein. The repertoire has 90,000 to 110,000 distinct CDR3 sequences, 90% to 98% of them found once; the top ten carry roughly 0.096%. Sequencing was carried out using CD4+ T cells from PBMCs. These receptors came from a human donor in good health.

The chain combines TRBV29-1 with TRBJ2-2; 10 bases are a match to TRBD2. CDR1 and CDR2 (germline): SQVTM, ANQGSEA. The V segment lost 4 bases and the J segment 0 bases; nucleotides outside the gene matches: 2. This CDR3 has 15 residues. The CDR3 is CSVGTSGSNTGELFF. In nucleotides, the CDR3 is TGCAGCGTTGGGACTAGCGGTTCGAACACCGGGGAGCTGTTTTTT.

V gene TRBV3-1 combines with J gene TRBJ2-7; possibly TRBD2 for D (6 bases). Germline V gives CDR1 LGHDT, CDR2 YNNKEL (reference sequence). The V and J ends lost 1 base and 2 bases respectively, with 9 bases between them. This CDR3 is 14 amino acids long. The CDR3 nucleotides read TGTGCCAGCAGCCAAGGCGGGGCGCCCTACGAGCAGTACTTC. This encodes CASSQGGAPYEQYF.

This chain connects TRBV5-6 to TRBJ1-2, with unresolved D. Germline assignment: CDR1 SGHDT and CDR2 YYEEEE. The CDR3 contains 15 residues. Trimming pared 2 bases from V and 6 bases from J, leaving 17 bases between. The CDR3 spells CASSFNIGQRHGYTF. CDR3 DNA: TGTGCCAGCAGCTTCAATATAGGGCAGAGACATGGCTACACCTTC.

This chain connects TRBV4-1 to TRBJ2-1; 10 bases are a match to TRBD2. The CDR3 extends over 16 amino acids. Per germline, CDR1 MGHRA and CDR2 YSYEKL. V shed 4 bases, J shed 7 bases, and the junction held 10 bases outside the gene matches. Here the CDR3 DNA reads TGCGCCAGCAGCCCTTACCCGGGACTAGCGTCGAATGAGCAGTTCTTC. It is translated as CASSPYPGLASNEQFF.

The CDR3 region has the DNA TGTGCCAGCAGCCGAGGACAGAAAAACACCGGGGAGCTGTTTTTT. Protein sequence: CASSRGQKNTGELFF. The V gene is TRBV3-1, the J gene TRBJ2-2, with D perhaps matching TRBD1 (6 bases). The CDR3 loop spans 15 amino acids. Germline V gene sequence: CDR1 LGHDT, CDR2 YNNKEL (reference sequence). Trimming removed 4 bases at V and 2 bases at J, with 11 bases between. Full variable domain (missing parts from reference TRBV3-1 and TRBJ2-2): DTAVSQTPKYLVTQMGNDKSIKCEQNLGHDTMYWYKQDSKKFLKIMFSYNNKELIINETVPNRFSPKSPDKAHLNLHINSLELGDSAVYFCASSRGQKNTGELFFGEGSRLTVL.

The chain combines TRBV28 with TRBJ2-1; no firm D call. Trimming pared 6 bases from V and 6 bases from J, leaving 12 bases between. CDR1 MDHEN and CDR2 SYDVKM come from the germline V gene. There are 13 residues in the CDR3. In nucleotides, the CDR3 is TGTGCCAGCAGCCCCCCCTTCGCCAATGAGCAGTTCTTC. Translation gives CASSPPFANEQFF.

The V call is TRBV3-1, the J call TRBJ2-7; D is perhaps TRBD1 (6 bases). This CDR3 has 17 residues. Germline V lookup: CDR1 LGHDT, CDR2 YNNKEL (reference sequence). Between the trimmed V and J ends, which lost 0 bases and 3 bases, there was a span of 18 bases. The CDR3: CASSQEYPGTPNYEQYF. The DNA of the CDR3 is TGTGCCAGCAGCCAAGAATACCCCGGGACACCAAACTACGAGCAGTACTTC.

In its sample, this clonotype was seen once. The chain recombines TRBV6-2 or TRBV6-3 with TRBJ2-1; possibly TRBD2 for D (5 bases). This CDR3 contains 14 residues. Per the germline V gene, CDR1 is MNHEY and CDR2 is SVGEGT. The germline V and J ends were trimmed by 0 bases and 11 bases, with 14 bases remaining between them. The CDR3 region has the DNA TGTGCCAGCAGTTACTCGAGGGATCCTGAGAAGCAGTTCTTC. Amino acid sequence: CASSYSRDPEKQFF.

The V gene is TRBV10-3, the J gene TRBJ2-3; 8 nucleotides align to TRBD2. Germline V gene data show CDR1 as ENHRY and CDR2 as SYGVKD. The V gene end was trimmed by 6 bases and the J gene end by 3 bases; junction bases not matched to a gene: 5. The length of the CDR3 is 14 residues. CDR3 in DNA: TGTGCCATCAGCCTTAGCGGGGTAACAGATACGCAGTATTTT. This translates into CAISLSGVTDTQYF.

The genes are TRBV29-1 and TRBJ2-5, with 7 bases fitting TRBD1. The V segment lost 7 bases and the J segment 5 bases; nucleotides outside the gene matches: 7. The CDR3 sequence is 12 residues long. Germline lookup yields CDR1 SQVTM and CDR2 ANQGSEA. CDR3 sequence (DNA): TGCAGCGCCCGACAGGGCGGCGAGACCCAGTACTTC. This gives the protein CSARQGGETQYF.

J is TRBJ1-5 and V is TRBV20-1, with TRBD1 matching over 9 bases. The CDR3 runs 13 residues. Per germline, CDR1 DFQATT and CDR2 SNEGSKA (reference sequence). The junction had 5 bases not matched to a gene; V was cut back by 7 bases and J by 4 bases. The DNA of the CDR3 is TGCAGTGTGCAGGGACAGGGAAATCAGCCCCAGCATTTT. This encodes CSVQGQGNQPQHF.

This chain connects TRBV9 to TRBJ2-2; 8 positions agree with TRBD1. V shed 0 bases, J shed 6 bases, and the junction held 7 bases outside the gene matches. The germline gives CDR1 SGDLS, CDR2 YYNGEE. The CDR3 spans 16 residues. CDR3 region: CASSVAPTGGAGELFF. For the CDR3, the DNA is TGTGCCAGCAGCGTAGCTCCCACAGGGGGTGCCGGGGAGCTGTTTTTT.

The chain has TRBV2 and TRBJ1-1; D uncertain. V dropped 8 bases and J dropped 4 bases, with 8 bases sitting between them. This CDR3 is 11 amino acids long. Germline CDR1 and CDR2: SNHLY and FYNNEI. CDR3 sequence (DNA): TGTGCCAGCTTGCGAGGCACTGAAGCTTTCTTT. This translates into CASLRGTEAFF.

This sequence joins TRBV19 and TRBJ1-4; the match to TRBD1 covers 9 bases. The ends lost 10 bases at V and 6 bases at J; junction bases unmatched: 9. The germline CDR1 and CDR2 sequences are LNHDA and SQIVND (reference sequence). The CDR3 is 14 amino acids. DNA for the CDR3: TGTGCCACCGCGGCCGGGACAGGGCATGAAAAACTGTTTTTT. Its protein is CATAAGTGHEKLFF.

The CDR3 protein is CAWMEREKLFF. The CDR3, as DNA: TGTGCCTGGATGGAGAGGGAAAAACTGTTTTTT. The V gene is TRBV30, the J gene TRBJ1-4; no reliable D call. The germline V gene encodes CDR1 GTSNPN and CDR2 SVGIG (reference sequence). Between the trimmed V and J ends, which lost 4 bases and 8 bases, there was a span of 8 bases. CDR3 length: 11 residues.

This clonotype turned up a few times. The rearrangement uses TRBV5-1 and TRBJ2-7, with D tentatively TRBD2 (5 bases). V was clipped by 4 bases and J by 3 bases, with 11 bases between them. Germline CDR1 is SGHRS and CDR2 is YFSETQ. The CDR3 extends over 13 amino acids. CDR3 sequence reads: CASSNRDYYEQYF. The CDR3 nucleotides are TGCGCCAGCAGCAACCGGGATTACTACGAGCAGTACTTC.

The J gene is TRBJ2-4, the V gene TRBV6-1; TRBD2 is a possible D gene (7 bases). The CDR3 loop spans 17 amino acids. V was trimmed by 8 bases and J by 0 bases, leaving 20 bases between them. Germline-derived CDR1 and CDR2 are MNHNS and SASEGT. CDR3 coding DNA: TGTGCCAGCCCTCTGGGGGAGGGGGTAGTAGCCAAAAACATTCAGTACTTC. Protein sequence: CASPLGEGVVAKNIQYF.

This sequence joins TRBV6-4 and TRBJ2-3; D is unresolved. V shed 3 bases and J shed 2 bases, with 6 bases lying between them. The CDR3 has 13 amino acids. Per the germline V gene, CDR1 is MRHNA and CDR2 is SNTAGT. CDR3 sequence reads: CASSEQITDTQYF. The CDR3 coding sequence is TGTGCCAGCAGTGAACAGATCACAGATACGCAGTATTTT.

V gene TRBV12-3 or TRBV12-4 combines with J gene TRBJ2-7; TRBD2 agrees at 7 bases. CDR3 length: 14 residues. V was pared by 0 bases and J by 2 bases, with 1 base of the junction left unmatched. The CDR3 region has the DNA TGTGCCAGCAGTTTAGCGGGGGGGGCCTACGAGCAGTACTTC. Amino acid sequence: CASSLAGGAYEQYF.

The chain combines TRBV6-6 with TRBJ2-5, with D possibly being TRBD2 (5 bases). The CDR3 runs 14 residues. The germline V gene has CDR1 MNHNY and CDR2 SVGAGI (reference sequence). V dropped 7 bases and J dropped 5 bases, with 17 bases sitting between them. The CDR3 sequence: CASTAGRNGETQYF. In nucleotides, the CDR3 is TGTGCCAGCACTGCGGGCCGTAATGGGGAGACCCAGTACTTC.